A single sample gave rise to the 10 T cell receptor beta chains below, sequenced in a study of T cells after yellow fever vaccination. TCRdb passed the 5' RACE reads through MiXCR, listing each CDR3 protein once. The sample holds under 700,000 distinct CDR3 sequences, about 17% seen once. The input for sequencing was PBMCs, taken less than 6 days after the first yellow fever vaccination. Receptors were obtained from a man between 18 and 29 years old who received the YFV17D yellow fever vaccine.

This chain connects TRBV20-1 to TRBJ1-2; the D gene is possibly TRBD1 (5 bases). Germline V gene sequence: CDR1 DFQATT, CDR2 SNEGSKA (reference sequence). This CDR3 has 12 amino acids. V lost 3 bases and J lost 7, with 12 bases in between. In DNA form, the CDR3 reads TGCAGTGCTAGTCGAAGACAGCCTGGCTACACCTTC. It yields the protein CSASRRQPGYTF.

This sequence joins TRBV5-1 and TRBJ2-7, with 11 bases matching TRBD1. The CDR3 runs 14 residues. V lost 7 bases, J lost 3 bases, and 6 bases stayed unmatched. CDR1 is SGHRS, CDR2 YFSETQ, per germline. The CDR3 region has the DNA TGCGCCAGCGAGCGGGGACAGGGGGTCTACGAGCAGTACTTC. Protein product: CASERGQGVYEQYF.

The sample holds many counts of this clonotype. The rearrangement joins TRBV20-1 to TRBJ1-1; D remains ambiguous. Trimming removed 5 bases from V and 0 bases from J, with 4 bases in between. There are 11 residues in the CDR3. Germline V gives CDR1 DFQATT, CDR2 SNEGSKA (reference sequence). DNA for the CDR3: TGCAGTGCTCGGGTGAACACTGAAGCTTTCTTT. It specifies CSARVNTEAFF.

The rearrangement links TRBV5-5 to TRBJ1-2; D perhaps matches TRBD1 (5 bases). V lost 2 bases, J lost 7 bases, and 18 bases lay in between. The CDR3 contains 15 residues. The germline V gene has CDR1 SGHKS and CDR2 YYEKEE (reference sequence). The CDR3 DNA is TGTGCCAGCAGCTTCGGACATTCCTCGTATGGTGGCTACACCTTC. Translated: CASSFGHSSYGGYTF. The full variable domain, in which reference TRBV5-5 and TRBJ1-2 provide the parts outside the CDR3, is DAGVTQSPTHLIKTRGQQVTLRCSPISGHKSVSWYQQVLGQGPQFIFQYYEKEERGRGNFPDRFSARQFPNYSSELNVNALLLGDSALYLCASSFGHSSYGGYTFGSGTRLTVV.

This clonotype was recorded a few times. Here the CDR3 reads CATTKGQGEIYGYTF. CDR3 in DNA: TGTGCCACCACCAAAGGACAGGGCGAAATCTATGGCTACACCTTC. The rearrangement joins TRBV10-3 to TRBJ1-2; 8 bases are a match to TRBD1. CDR3 length equals 15 residues. Germline values: CDR1 ENHRY, CDR2 SYGVKD. V lost 10 bases and J lost 4; bases outside the gene matches: 14.

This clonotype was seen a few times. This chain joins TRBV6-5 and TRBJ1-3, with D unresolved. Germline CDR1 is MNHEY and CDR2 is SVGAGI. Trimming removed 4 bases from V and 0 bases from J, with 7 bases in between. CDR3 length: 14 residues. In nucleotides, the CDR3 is TGTGCCAGCAGTTCCATAATCTCTGGAAACACCATATATTTT. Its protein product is CASSSIISGNTIYF.

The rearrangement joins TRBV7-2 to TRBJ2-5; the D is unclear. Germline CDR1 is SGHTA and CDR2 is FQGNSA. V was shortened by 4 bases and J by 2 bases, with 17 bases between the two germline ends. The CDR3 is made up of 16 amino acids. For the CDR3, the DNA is TGTGCCAGCAGCTCTCCGGCACTTGCCCAACAAGAGACCCAGTACTTC. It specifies CASSSPALAQQETQYF.

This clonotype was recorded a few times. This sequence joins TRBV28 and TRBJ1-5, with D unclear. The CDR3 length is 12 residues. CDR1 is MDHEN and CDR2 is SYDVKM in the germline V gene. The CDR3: CASNDSNQPQHF. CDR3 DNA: TGTGCTTCAAACGATAGCAATCAGCCCCAGCATTTT.

In DNA form, the CDR3 reads TGTGCCAGCAGCAACCCTCGGACACGGAAAAACATTCAGTACTTC. Protein sequence: CASSNPRTRKNIQYF. The rearrangement uses TRBV21-1 and TRBJ2-4; TRBD1, as called in the table, went unchecked against the DNA. TRBV21-1 is shown as a pseudogene. The CDR3 is 15 amino acids.

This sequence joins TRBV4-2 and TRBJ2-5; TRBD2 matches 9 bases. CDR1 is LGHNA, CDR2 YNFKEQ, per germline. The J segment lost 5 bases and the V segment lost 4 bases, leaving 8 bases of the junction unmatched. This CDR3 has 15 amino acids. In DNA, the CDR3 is TGTGCCAGCAGCCTCGAGCGGGGGGTGTGGGAGACCCAGTACTTC. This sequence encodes CASSLERGVWETQYF.